The rows below give T cell receptor beta chains drawn from one sample of a study of shared clonotypes between healthy human individuals. This table comes from immunoSEQ multiplex PCR, and its TCRdb copy is limited to in-frame clones, with some not included. This sample has over 300,000 clones; roughly 84% occur once, and the top ten carry about a sixth. The source material was memory CD8+ T cells sorted from blood. These receptor sequences come from a young man in good health. CDR3s include the opening cysteine and the closing phenylalanine or tryptophan. A D gene is named only where the DNA matches it firmly. Not all rows give a size; the values are once, few, many and, for expanded clones, a class.

CASSLLGRDRGLSPLHF	TGTGCCAGCAGCTTGCTGGGGCGGGACAGGGGATTGTCACCCCTCCACTTT	TRBV5-4	TRBD1	once	TRBJ1-6
CASSPTGAKNIQYF	TGTGCCAGCAGCCCCACCGGGGCCAAAAACATTCAGTACTTC	TRBV7-8	NA	NA	TRBJ2-4
CASSFLAGESGTYEQYF	TGTGCCAGCAGTTTCCTAGCGGGGGAGAGTGGGACCTACGAGCAGTACTTC	TRBV28	TRBD2	NA	TRBJ2-7
CASIPGEEGTEAFF	TGTGCCAGCATTCCCGGGGAGGAGGGCACTGAAGCTTTCTTT	TRBV6-6	NA	NA	TRBJ1-1
CASSRALTGVYTEAFF	TGTGCCAGCAGCAGAGCCTTGACAGGGGTTTACACTGAAGCTTTCTTT	TRBV5-6	TRBD1	NA	TRBJ1-1
CASSLLGQRPHEQFF	TGTGCCAGCAGCTTACTGGGACAGAGACCCCATGAGCAGTTCTTC	TRBV11-2	TRBD1	NA	TRBJ2-1
CASSQVAGYSNQPQHF	TGCGCCAGCAGCCAAGTCGCAGGGTATAGCAATCAGCCCCAGCATTTT	TRBV4-1	NA	NA	TRBJ1-5
CASSALADLYNEQFF	TGTGCCAGCAGCGCCCTAGCGGACCTTTACAATGAGCAGTTCTTC	TRBV9	TRBD2	once	TRBJ2-1
CASSREGEKLFF	TGCGCCAGCAGCCGAGAAGGTGAAAAACTGTTTTTT	TRBV5-1	NA	NA	TRBJ1-4
CASSPGETTYNEQFF	TGTGCCAGCAGCCCCGGTGAGACTACCTACAATGAGCAGTTCTTC	TRBV7-8	NA	NA	TRBJ2-1
CASSLNRDSAYEQYF	TGTGCCAGCAGCTTGAACCGGGACAGTGCCTACGAGCAGTACTTC	TRBV5-5	TRBD1	NA	TRBJ2-7
CASSLAGQPLWPQHF	TGTGCCAGCAGCTTAGCCGGTCAGCCATTGTGGCCCCAGCATTTT	TRBV7-8	NA	NA	TRBJ1-5
CASMKGHEQYF	TGTGCCAGCATGAAAGGTCACGAGCAGTACTTC	TRBV6-5	NA	NA	TRBJ2-7
CASSQDRDRVYYGYTF	TGCGCCAGCAGCCAAGATCGGGACAGGGTCTACTATGGCTACACCTTC	TRBV4-3	TRBD1	once	TRBJ1-2
CASSSGHGYEQYF	TGTGCCAGCTCGTCGGGACACGGCTACGAGCAGTACTTC	TRBV18	NA	NA	TRBJ2-7
CASSQVNNRFNQPQHF	TGCGCCAGCAGCCAAGTTAACAACAGGTTCAATCAGCCCCAGCATTTT	TRBV4-1	NA	NA	TRBJ1-5
CASSLLDGYTF	TGTGCCAGCAGCTTATTGGACGGCTACACCTTC	TRBV7-9	NA	NA	TRBJ1-2
CAISESIQGVNYGYTF	TGTGCCATCAGTGAGTCGATTCAGGGGGTTAACTATGGCTACACCTTC	TRBV10-3	TRBD1	NA	TRBJ1-2
CASSSRDNPYGYTF	TGCGCCAGCAGCTCCCGGGACAATCCCTATGGCTACACCTTC	TRBV5-1	NA	NA	TRBJ1-2
CASSPTTSGAYEQYF	TGCGCCAGCAGCCCAACTACAAGCGGCGCCTACGAGCAGTACTTC	TRBV5-1	NA	once	TRBJ2-7
CASSLGSSGGGTHGYTF	TGTGCCAGCAGCTTAGGAAGTTCCGGAGGGGGCACGCATGGCTACACCTTC	TRBV7-9	TRBD1	NA	TRBJ1-2
CASSPSGHDNEQFF	TGTGCCAGCAGTCCCTCGGGACATGACAATGAGCAGTTCTTC	TRBV6-5	NA	NA	TRBJ2-1
CASSEGANTGELFF	TGTGCCAGCAGTGAAGGGGCGAACACCGGGGAGCTGTTTTTT	TRBV6-1	NA	NA	TRBJ2-2
CASSPHTGHYGYTF	TGCGCCAGCAGCCCCCATACTGGTCACTATGGCTACACCTTC	TRBV4-3	NA	NA	TRBJ1-2
CASSFWTANTEAFF	TGCGCCAGCAGCTTTTGGACAGCGAACACTGAAGCTTTCTTT	TRBV5-1	NA	NA	TRBJ1-1
CASSYDQGYNEQFF	TGTGCCAGCAGTTACGATCAGGGGTACAATGAGCAGTTCTTC	TRBV6-5	NA	NA	TRBJ2-1
CASSFRGLSTEAFF	TGTGCCAGCAGTTTCAGGGGCCTAAGCACTGAAGCTTTCTTT	TRBV27	NA	NA	TRBJ1-1
CASSQETGRGGLTEAFF	TGCGCCAGCAGCCAAGAGACGGGCAGGGGGGGTCTCACTGAAGCTTTCTTT	TRBV4-3	TRBD1	NA	TRBJ1-1
CASSQVNSGTYEQYF	TGCGCCAGCAGCCAAGTTAATAGCGGGACCTACGAGCAGTACTTC	TRBV4-3	TRBD2	NA	TRBJ2-7
CASSPDSIYGYTF	TGTGCCAGCAGCCCAGACAGTATCTATGGCTACACCTTC	TRBV7-9	NA	NA	TRBJ1-2
CASMQTGELFF	TGTGCCAGCATGCAGACCGGGGAGCTGTTTTTT	TRBV2	NA	NA	TRBJ2-2
CASRSLGQGPSGNTIYF	TGCGCCAGCCGCAGTCTGGGACAGGGGCCCTCTGGAAACACCATATATTTT	TRBV4-1	TRBD1	NA	TRBJ1-3
CAWSGLAGDEQYF	TGTGCCTGGAGTGGGTTAGCGGGAGACGAGCAGTACTTC	TRBV30	TRBD2	NA	TRBJ2-7
CASSRYGDRSSGNTIYF	TGTGCCAGCAGTCGTTATGGTGACAGGAGCTCTGGAAACACCATATATTTT	TRBV13	NA	NA	TRBJ1-3
CASSQDDWETQYF	TGCGCCAGCAGCCAAGACGACTGGGAGACCCAGTACTTC	TRBV4-1	NA	NA	TRBJ2-5
CASSISWQTYEQYF	TGTGCCAGTAGTATATCCTGGCAGACCTACGAGCAGTACTTC	TRBV19	NA	NA	TRBJ2-7
CATKGQGETTNEKLFF	TGTGCCACCAAGGGACAGGGAGAGACAACTAATGAAAAACTGTTTTTT	TRBV6-4	TRBD1	NA	TRBJ1-4
CASGLSSGELFF	TGTGCTAGTGGTTTGAGCTCCGGGGAGCTGTTTTTT	TRBV12-5	NA	once	TRBJ2-2
CASSLDSRQVEDGYTF	TGTGCCAGCAGCTTAGATTCGCGACAGGTGGAGGATGGCTACACCTTC	TRBV11-2	NA	NA	TRBJ1-2
CASSHLLYNEQFF	TGCGCCAGCAGCCACCTACTGTACAATGAGCAGTTCTTC	TRBV4-3	NA	NA	TRBJ2-1
CASSLRTGRGLLPGNTIYF	TGCGCCAGCAGCCTACGGACAGGGAGGGGGCTCCTGCCTGGAAACACCATATATTTT	TRBV4-1	TRBD1	NA	TRBJ1-3
CASRYTGGSYNEQFF	TGTGCCAGCAGGTATACAGGGGGCTCCTACAATGAGCAGTTCTTC	TRBV28	TRBD1	NA	TRBJ2-1
CASSSSSYEQYF	TGTGCCAGCAGCTCGAGCTCCTACGAGCAGTACTTC	TRBV13	NA	NA	TRBJ2-7
CASMRGTGEAFF	TGTGCCAGCATGCGGGGGACAGGCGAAGCTTTCTTT	TRBV5-4	TRBD1	NA	TRBJ1-1
CASSLGQGWTEAFF	TGCGCCAGCAGCTTGGGACAGGGTTGGACTGAAGCTTTCTTT	TRBV5-1	TRBD1	NA	TRBJ1-1
CATSREPLGSLANEQFF	TGTGCCACCAGCAGAGAACCCTTGGGCTCCTTGGCCAATGAGCAGTTCTTC	TRBV15	NA	NA	TRBJ2-1
CASSDDEEGMFNEQYF	TGTGCCAGCAGCGACGATGAGGAAGGGATGTTCAACGAGCAGTACTTC	TRBV7-9	NA	NA	TRBJ2-7
CASSQGQFYEQYF	TGTGCCAGCAGTCAAGGACAGTTCTACGAGCAGTACTTC	TRBV27	NA	NA	TRBJ2-7
CASSQAGTFVLTDTQYF	TGTGCCAGCAGCCAAGCGGGGACCTTCGTCCTCACAGATACGCAGTATTTT	TRBV4-2	NA	NA	TRBJ2-3